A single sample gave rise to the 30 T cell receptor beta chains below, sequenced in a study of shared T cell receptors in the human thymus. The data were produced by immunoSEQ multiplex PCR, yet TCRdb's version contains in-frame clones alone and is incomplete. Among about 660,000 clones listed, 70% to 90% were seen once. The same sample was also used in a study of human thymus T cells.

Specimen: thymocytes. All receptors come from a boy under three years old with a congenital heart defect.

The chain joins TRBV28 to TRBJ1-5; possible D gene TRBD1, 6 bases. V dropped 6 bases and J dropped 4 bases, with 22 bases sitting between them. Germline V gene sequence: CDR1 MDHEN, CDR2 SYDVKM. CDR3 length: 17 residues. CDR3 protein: CASRLSTRTVLNQPQHF. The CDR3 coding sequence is TGTGCCAGCAGACTTTCAACCAGGACAGTGTTAAATCAGCCCCAGCATTTT.

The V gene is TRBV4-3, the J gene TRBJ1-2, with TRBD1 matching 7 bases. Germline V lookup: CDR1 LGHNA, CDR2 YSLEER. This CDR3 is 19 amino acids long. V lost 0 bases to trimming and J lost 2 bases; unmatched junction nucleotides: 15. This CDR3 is CASSQDRARDRDQNYGYTF. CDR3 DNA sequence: TGCGCCAGCAGCCAAGACCGGGCCCGAGACAGGGACCAAAACTATGGCTACACCTTC.

The DNA for the CDR3 is TGTGCCAGCAGCTTCTCGGCTAGCGGGGGTTACGAGCAGTACTTC. Its protein product is CASSFSASGGYEQYF. V gene TRBV7-8 combines with J gene TRBJ2-7; TRBD2 matches at 10 bases. V gave up 3 bases and J gave up 4 bases; unmatched junction bases: 6. The CDR3 contains 15 residues. CDR1 is SGHVS and CDR2 is FQNEAQ in the germline V gene.

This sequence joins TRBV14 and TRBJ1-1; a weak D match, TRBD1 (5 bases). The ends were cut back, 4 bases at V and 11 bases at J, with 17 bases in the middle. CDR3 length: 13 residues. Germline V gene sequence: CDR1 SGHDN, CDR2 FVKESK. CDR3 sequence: CASSPRTRWVAFF. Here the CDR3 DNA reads TGTGCCAGCAGCCCTCGGACACGTTGGGTGGCTTTCTTT. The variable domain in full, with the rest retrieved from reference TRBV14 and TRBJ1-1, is EAGVTQFPSHSVIEKGQTVTLRCDPISGHDNLYWYRRVMGKEIKFLLHFVKESKQDESGMPNNRFLAERTGGTYSTLKVQPAELEDSGVYFCASSPRTRWVAFFGQGTRLTVV.

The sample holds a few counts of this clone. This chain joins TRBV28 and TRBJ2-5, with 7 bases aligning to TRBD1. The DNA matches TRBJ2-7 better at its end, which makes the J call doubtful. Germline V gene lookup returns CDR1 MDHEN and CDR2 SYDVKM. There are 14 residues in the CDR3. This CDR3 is CASDQGDPSDEQYF. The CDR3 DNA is TGTGCCAGCGATCAGGGGGACCCCTCGGACGAGCAGTACTTC.

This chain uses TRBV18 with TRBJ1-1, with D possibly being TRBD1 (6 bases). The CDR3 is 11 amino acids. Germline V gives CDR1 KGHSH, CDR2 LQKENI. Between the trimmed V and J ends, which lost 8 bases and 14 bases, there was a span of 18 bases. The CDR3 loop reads CASEGTGGAFF. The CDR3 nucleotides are TGTGCCAGCGAGGGAACGGGGGGCGCCTTCTTT.

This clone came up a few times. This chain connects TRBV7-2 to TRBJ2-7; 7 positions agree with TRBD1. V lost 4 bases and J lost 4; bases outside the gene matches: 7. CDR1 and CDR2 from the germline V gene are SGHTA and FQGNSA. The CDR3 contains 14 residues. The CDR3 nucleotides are TGTGCCAGCAGCTCGAGGACAGGAGCTTACGAGCAGTACTTC. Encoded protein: CASSSRTGAYEQYF. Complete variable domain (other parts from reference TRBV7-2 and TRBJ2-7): GAGVSQSPSNKVTEKGKDVELRCDPISGHTALYWYRQSLGQGLEFLIYFQGNSAPDKSGLPSDRFSAERTGGSVSTLTIQRTQQEDSAVYLCASSSRTGAYEQYFGPGTRLTVT.

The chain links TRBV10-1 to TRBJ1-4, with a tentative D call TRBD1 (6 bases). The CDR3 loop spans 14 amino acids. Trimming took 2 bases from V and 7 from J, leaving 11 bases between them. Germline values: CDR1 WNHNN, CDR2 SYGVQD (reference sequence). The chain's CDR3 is CASSEGQKPEKLFF. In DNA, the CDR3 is TGCGCCAGCAGTGAGGGACAGAAGCCTGAAAAACTGTTTTTT.

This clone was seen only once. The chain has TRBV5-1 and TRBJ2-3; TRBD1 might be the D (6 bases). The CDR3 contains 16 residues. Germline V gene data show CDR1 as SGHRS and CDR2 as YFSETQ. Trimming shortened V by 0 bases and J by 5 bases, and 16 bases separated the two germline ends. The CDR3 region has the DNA TGCGCCAGCAGCTTGGAGGGGCCAGGGGTCGTAGATACGCAGTATTTT. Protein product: CASSLEGPGVVDTQYF.

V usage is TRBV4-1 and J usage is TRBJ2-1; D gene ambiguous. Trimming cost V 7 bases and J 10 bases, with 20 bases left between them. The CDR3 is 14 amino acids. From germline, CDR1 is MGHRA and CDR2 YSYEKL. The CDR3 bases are TGCGCCAGCACCCCGGGTGAGCCCCCCACGGAGCAGTTCTTC. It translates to CASTPGEPPTEQFF.

The CDR3 spells CASSLAGGTGHEQYF. In DNA form, the CDR3 reads TGCGCCAGCAGCTTGGCTGGCGGGACAGGGCACGAGCAGTACTTC. J is TRBJ2-7 and V is TRBV5-1; 9 bases line up with TRBD1. The germline CDR1 and CDR2 sequences are SGHRS and YFSETQ. V lost 0 bases, J lost 5 bases, and 6 bases stayed unmatched. CDR3 length equals 15 residues.

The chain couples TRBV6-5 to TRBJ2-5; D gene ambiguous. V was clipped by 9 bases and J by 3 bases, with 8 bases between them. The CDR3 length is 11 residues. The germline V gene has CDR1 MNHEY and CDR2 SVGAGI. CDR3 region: CASREEETQYF. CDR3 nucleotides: TGTGCCAGTCGCGAAGAAGAGACCCAGTACTTC.

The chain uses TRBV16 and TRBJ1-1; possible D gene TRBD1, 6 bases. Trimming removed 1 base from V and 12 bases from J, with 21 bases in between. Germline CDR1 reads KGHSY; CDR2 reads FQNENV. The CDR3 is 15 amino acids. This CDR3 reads CASSQLGLGSGESFF. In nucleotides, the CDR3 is TGTGCCAGCAGCCAATTAGGGCTCGGGTCAGGGGAATCTTTCTTT.

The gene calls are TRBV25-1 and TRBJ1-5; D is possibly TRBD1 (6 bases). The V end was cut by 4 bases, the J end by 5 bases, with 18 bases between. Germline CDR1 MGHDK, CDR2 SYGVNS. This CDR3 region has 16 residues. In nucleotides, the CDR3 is TGTGCCAGCAGTGCTGGGGTGGGGTCAGGGGATCAGCCCCAGCATTTT. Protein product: CASSAGVGSGDQPQHF.

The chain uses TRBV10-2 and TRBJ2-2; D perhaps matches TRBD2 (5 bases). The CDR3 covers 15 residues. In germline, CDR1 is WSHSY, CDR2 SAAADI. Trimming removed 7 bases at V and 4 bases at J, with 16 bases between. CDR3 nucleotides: TGCGCCAGCACAGAGGAGCGGTCGTTCACCGGGGAGCTGTTTTTT. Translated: CASTEERSFTGELFF.

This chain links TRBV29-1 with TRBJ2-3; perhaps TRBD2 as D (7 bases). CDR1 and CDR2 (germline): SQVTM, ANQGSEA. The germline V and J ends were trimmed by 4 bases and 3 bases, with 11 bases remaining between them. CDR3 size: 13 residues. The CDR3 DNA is TGCAGCGTTGGGGGGCGGGGGACAGATACGCAGTATTTT. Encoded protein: CSVGGRGTDTQYF.

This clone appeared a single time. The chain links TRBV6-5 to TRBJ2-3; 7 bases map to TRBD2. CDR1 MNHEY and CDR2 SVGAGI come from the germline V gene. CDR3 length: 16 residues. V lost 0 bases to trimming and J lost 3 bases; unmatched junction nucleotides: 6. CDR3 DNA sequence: TGTGCCAGCAGTTACTCGGATACTAGCGTTACAGATACGCAGTATTTT. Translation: CASSYSDTSVTDTQYF.

CDR3: CASSTRTSRNEQFF. The CDR3 DNA reads TGTGCCAGCAGCACGCGGACTAGCCGCAATGAGCAGTTCTTC. V gene TRBV7-9 combines with J gene TRBJ2-1, with 8 bases lining up with TRBD2. The germline gives CDR1 SEHNR, CDR2 FQNEAQ (reference sequence). CDR3 length: 14 residues. Trimming removed 5 bases from V and 6 bases from J; junction bases left unmatched: 6.

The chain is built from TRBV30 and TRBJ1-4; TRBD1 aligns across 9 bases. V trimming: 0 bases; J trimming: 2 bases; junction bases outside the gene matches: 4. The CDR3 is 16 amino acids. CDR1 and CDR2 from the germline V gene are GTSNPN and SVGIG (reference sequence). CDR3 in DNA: TGTGCCTGGAGTGTACGGGGGACAGGGACTAATGAAAAACTGTTTTTT. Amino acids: CAWSVRGTGTNEKLFF.

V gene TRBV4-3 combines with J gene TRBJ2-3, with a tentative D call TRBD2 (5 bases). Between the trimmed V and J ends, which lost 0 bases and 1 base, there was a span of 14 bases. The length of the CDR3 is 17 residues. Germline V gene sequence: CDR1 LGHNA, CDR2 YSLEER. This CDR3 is CASSQDLRGQGTDTQYF. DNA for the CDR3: TGCGCCAGCAGCCAAGATCTAAGAGGGCAGGGCACAGATACGCAGTATTTT.

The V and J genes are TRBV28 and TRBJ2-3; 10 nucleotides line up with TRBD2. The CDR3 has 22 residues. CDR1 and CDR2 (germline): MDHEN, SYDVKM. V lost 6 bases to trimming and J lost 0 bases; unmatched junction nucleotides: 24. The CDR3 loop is CASSPPARGLSGRDSSTDTQYF. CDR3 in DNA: TGTGCCAGCAGCCCCCCCGCCAGGGGACTAAGCGGGAGGGATTCTAGCACAGATACGCAGTATTTT.

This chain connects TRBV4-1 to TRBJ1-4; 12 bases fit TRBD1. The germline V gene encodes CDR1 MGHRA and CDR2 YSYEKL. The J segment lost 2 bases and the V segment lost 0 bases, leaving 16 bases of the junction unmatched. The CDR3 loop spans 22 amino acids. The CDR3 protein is CASSQERRAGQGALVTNEKLFF. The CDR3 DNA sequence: TGCGCCAGCAGCCAAGAGCGGCGGGCGGGACAGGGGGCTCTCGTGACTAATGAAAAACTGTTTTTT.

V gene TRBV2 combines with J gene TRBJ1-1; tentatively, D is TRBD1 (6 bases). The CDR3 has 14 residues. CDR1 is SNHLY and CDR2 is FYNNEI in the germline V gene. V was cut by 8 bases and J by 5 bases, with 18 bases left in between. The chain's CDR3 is CASRTNRVGTEAFF. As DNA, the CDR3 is TGTGCCAGCCGAACTAACAGGGTCGGGACTGAAGCTTTCTTT.

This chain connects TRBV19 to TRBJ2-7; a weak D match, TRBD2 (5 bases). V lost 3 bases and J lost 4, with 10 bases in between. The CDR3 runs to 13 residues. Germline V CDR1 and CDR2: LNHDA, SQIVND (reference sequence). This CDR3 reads CASSIEGGYEQYF. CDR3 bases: TGTGCCAGTAGTATTGAGGGCGGTTACGAGCAGTACTTC. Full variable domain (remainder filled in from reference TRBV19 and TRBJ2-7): DGGITQSPKYLFRKEGQNVTLSCEQNLNHDAMYWYRQDPGQGLRLIYYSQIVNDFQKGDIAEGYSVSREKKESFPLTVTSAQKNPTAFYLCASSIEGGYEQYFGPGTRLTVT.

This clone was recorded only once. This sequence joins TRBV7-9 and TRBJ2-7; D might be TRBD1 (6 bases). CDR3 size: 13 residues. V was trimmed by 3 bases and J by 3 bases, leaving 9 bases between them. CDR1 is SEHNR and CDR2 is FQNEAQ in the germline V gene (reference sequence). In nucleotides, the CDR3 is TGTGCCAGCAGCTTTCTGACAGGCTACGAGCAGTACTTC. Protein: CASSFLTGYEQYF.

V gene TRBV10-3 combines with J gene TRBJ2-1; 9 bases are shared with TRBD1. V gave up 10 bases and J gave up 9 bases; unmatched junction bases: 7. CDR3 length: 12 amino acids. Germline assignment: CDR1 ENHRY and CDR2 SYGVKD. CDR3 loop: CATRDRASEQFF. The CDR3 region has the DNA TGTGCCACCCGGGACAGGGCCAGTGAGCAGTTCTTC.

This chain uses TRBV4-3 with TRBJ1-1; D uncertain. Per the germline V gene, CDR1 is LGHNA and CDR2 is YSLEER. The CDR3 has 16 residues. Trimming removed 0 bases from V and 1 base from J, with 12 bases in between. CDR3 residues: CASSQEVEAGNTEAFF. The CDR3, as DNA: TGCGCCAGCAGCCAAGAAGTAGAGGCCGGGAACACTGAAGCTTTCTTT.

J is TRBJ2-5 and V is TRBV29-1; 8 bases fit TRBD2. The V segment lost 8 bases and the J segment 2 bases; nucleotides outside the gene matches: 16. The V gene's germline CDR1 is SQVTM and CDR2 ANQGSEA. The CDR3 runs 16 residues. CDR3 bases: TGCAGCTCTAGGGGGGGCAGCGGGAGAGTGCAAGAGACCCAGTACTTC. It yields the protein CSSRGGSGRVQETQYF.

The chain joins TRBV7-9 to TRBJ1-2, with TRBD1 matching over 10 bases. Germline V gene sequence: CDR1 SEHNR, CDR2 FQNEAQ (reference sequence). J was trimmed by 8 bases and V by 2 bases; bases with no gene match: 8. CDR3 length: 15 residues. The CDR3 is CASSLFDRGPIGYTF. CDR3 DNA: TGTGCCAGCAGCTTATTCGACAGGGGGCCGATCGGCTACACCTTC.

The CDR3 reads CATSRTLPRLGTEAFF. In DNA, the CDR3 is TGTGCCACCAGCAGAACACTTCCGAGGTTGGGCACTGAAGCTTTCTTT. V is TRBV15 and J is TRBJ1-1; D gene ambiguous. The CDR3 runs to 16 residues. V shed 2 bases and J shed 4 bases, with 17 bases lying between them. Germline values: CDR1 LNHNV, CDR2 YYDKDF (reference sequence).